This T cell receptor (beta chain) was found in a study of blood T cell repertoires in COVID-19. For the study at large: T cells, B-cell-depleted T cells, or PBMCs provided the cDNA or gDNA that served as material.

The CDR3 is 15 amino acids. V shed 5 bases and J 5 bases; nucleotides not matched to a gene: 8. Germline V CDR1 and CDR2: SGHNT, YENEEA. Here immunoSEQ multiplex PCR was the method, and the copy in TCRdb shows in-frame clones only, minus some. The sample has around 240,000 clones; over 75% are singletons. This sequence was found in a woman between 45 and 65 years old who had recovered from COVID-19. The sample comprised PBMCs or T cells enriched from blood (not recorded which). The chain couples TRBV11-3 to TRBJ2-3; 9 bases line up with TRBD1. The CDR3 region has the DNA TGTGCCAGCAGCACTCCGGGACAGGGAGGAGATACGCAGTATTTT. Translated, it gives CASSTPGQGGDTQYF.